Sequencing of this T cell receptor (beta chain) was carried out in a study of T cell changes during pregnancy in multiple sclerosis. Measured with immunoSEQ multiplex PCR; TCRdb has only the in-frame clones, and not every one. The table shows around 100,000 clones, with roughly nine tenths occurring only once. V shed 3 bases and J 5 bases; nucleotides not matched to a gene: 9. Germline CDR1 and CDR2: GTSNPN and SVGIG (reference sequence). The CDR3 runs 14 residues. The genes are TRBV30 and TRBJ1-2; TRBD1 aligns across 7 bases. This sequence was found in a female donor with multiple sclerosis, enrolled in a pregnancy study. Source: peripheral blood, taken in the second trimester of pregnancy. In DNA, the CDR3 is TGTGCCTGGAGCTTAGGGGGCGAACGATATGGCTACACCTTC. Translated: CAWSLGGERYGYTF.